These 5 T cell receptor beta chains originate from one sample sequenced in a study of identical twins. Using its own MiXCR run on the 5' RACE reads, TCRdb lists one record per CDR3 protein. This repertoire shows 400,000 to 600,000 distinct CDR3 sequences, approximately 20% found once; its top ten account for around 0.47%. These data also formed part of another study, on yellow fever vaccine responses in identical twins.

Sequencing used CD4+ T cells sorted from blood. These receptors were taken from a woman between 18 and 29 years old in good health.

This clonotype has only a few counts. The V and J genes are TRBV20-1 and TRBJ2-7; D remains ambiguous. CDR3 length: 11 residues. V shed 3 bases and J shed 6 bases, with 9 bases lying between them. Germline V gene lookup returns CDR1 DFQATT and CDR2 SNEGSKA (reference sequence). CDR3 sequence: CSASLWGEQYV. CDR3 coding DNA: TGCAGTGCTAGCCTCTGGGGCGAGCAGTACGTC.

A word on this clonotype: Its ends do not fully match the called genes, so a read error is possible. The rearrangement joins TRBV24-1 to TRBJ2-1, with D perhaps given as TRBD1 or TRBD2 (5 bases each). The CDR3 has 15 amino acids. Per the germline V gene, CDR1 is KGHDR and CDR2 is SFDVKD. Here the CDR3 DNA reads TGTGCCACCAGTGATCCATTGGGATCGGTTGAGGGGCAAGTCTTC. It codes for CATSDPLGSVEGQVF.

This clonotype occurred a few times. The CDR3 spells CASSLGGQVSSYEQYV. The CDR3 DNA reads as TGTGCCAGCAGCTTGGGGGGACAGGTGAGCTCCTACGAGCAGTACGTC. This rearrangement joins TRBV5-4 to TRBJ2-7; 8 nucleotides align to TRBD1. The CDR3 sequence is 16 residues long. V lost 0 bases, J lost 0 bases, and 5 bases stayed unmatched. Per germline, CDR1 SGHNT and CDR2 YYREEE (reference sequence).

The chain links TRBV5-1 to TRBJ1-2; TRBD1 agrees at 7 bases. The CDR3 runs to 14 residues. J gave up 0 bases and V 3 bases, and 2 bases lay outside the gene matches. Germline CDR1 SGHRS, CDR2 YFSETQ. In DNA form, the CDR3 reads TGCGCCAGCAGCTCGACAGGGTCTAACTATGGCTACACCTTC. It yields the protein CASSSTGSNYGYTF.

This clonotype has just a few counts. The V and J genes are TRBV12-3 or TRBV12-4 and TRBJ2-7; D call uncertain. The CDR3 has 13 amino acids. Deletions cut 7 bases from V and 3 bases from J, with 13 bases between. The CDR3 is CASTFSLHYEQYF. For the CDR3, the DNA is TGTGCCAGCACCTTCAGCCTTCACTACGAGCAGTACTTC.